This T cell receptor beta chain stems from a study of T cell responses to AZD1222 COVID-19 vaccine. In the study overall: Analysis merged second doses at about 4 or about 12 weeks.

Here immunoSEQ multiplex PCR was the method, and the copy in TCRdb shows in-frame clones only, minus some. The sample records about 92,000 clones, approximately 91% being singletons. The CDR3 loop spans 13 amino acids. Deletions cut 1 base from V and 7 bases from J, with 8 bases between. Looked up from germline, CDR1 is MNHEY and CDR2 is SVGEGT. V and J are TRBV6-2 or TRBV6-3 and TRBJ1-5; perhaps TRBD1 as D (5 bases). The origin of this receptor is an adult in good health. Sequenced here: peripheral blood, sampled on day 0 of AZD1222 vaccination. CDR3 bases: TGTGCCAGCAGTTACTTAGGGGTGCAGCCCCAGCATTTT. Its translation is CASSYLGVQPQHF.